This entry is about one T cell receptor (beta chain). No antigen is known for it. This entry belongs to a study of cytomegalovirus exposure and HLA in healthy donors. Whole-study findings and limits: Later genetic work tied a missense DCLRE1C variant to beta-chain V and J trimming.

V lost 0 bases and J 8 bases, leaving 3 bases between the germline ends. Germline V gives CDR1 SGDLS, CDR2 YYNGEE. This CDR3 has 12 residues. It was with 60 Vbeta and 13 Jbeta primers that the PCR ran. TCRdb's table, derived via immunoSEQ multiplex PCR, lists solely in-frame clones and lacks some. The top ten hold around 2.1% of the sample, which has about 160,000 clones, around 74% seen once. The V gene is TRBV9, the J gene TRBJ1-6; no firm D call. The sequence derives from a female donor in good health and CMV-seronegative. The sample consisted of PBMCs. The CDR3 DNA is TGTGCCAGCAGCGTAGCTGATTCACCCCTCCACTTT. Amino acid sequence: CASSVADSPLHF. The full variable domain, with the rest looked up from reference TRBV9 and TRBJ1-6, is DSGVTQTPKHLITATGQRVTLRCSPRSGDLSVYWYQQSLDQGLQFLIQYYNGEERAKGNILERFSAQQFPDLHSELNLSSLELGDSALYFCASSVADSPLHFGNGTRLTVT.